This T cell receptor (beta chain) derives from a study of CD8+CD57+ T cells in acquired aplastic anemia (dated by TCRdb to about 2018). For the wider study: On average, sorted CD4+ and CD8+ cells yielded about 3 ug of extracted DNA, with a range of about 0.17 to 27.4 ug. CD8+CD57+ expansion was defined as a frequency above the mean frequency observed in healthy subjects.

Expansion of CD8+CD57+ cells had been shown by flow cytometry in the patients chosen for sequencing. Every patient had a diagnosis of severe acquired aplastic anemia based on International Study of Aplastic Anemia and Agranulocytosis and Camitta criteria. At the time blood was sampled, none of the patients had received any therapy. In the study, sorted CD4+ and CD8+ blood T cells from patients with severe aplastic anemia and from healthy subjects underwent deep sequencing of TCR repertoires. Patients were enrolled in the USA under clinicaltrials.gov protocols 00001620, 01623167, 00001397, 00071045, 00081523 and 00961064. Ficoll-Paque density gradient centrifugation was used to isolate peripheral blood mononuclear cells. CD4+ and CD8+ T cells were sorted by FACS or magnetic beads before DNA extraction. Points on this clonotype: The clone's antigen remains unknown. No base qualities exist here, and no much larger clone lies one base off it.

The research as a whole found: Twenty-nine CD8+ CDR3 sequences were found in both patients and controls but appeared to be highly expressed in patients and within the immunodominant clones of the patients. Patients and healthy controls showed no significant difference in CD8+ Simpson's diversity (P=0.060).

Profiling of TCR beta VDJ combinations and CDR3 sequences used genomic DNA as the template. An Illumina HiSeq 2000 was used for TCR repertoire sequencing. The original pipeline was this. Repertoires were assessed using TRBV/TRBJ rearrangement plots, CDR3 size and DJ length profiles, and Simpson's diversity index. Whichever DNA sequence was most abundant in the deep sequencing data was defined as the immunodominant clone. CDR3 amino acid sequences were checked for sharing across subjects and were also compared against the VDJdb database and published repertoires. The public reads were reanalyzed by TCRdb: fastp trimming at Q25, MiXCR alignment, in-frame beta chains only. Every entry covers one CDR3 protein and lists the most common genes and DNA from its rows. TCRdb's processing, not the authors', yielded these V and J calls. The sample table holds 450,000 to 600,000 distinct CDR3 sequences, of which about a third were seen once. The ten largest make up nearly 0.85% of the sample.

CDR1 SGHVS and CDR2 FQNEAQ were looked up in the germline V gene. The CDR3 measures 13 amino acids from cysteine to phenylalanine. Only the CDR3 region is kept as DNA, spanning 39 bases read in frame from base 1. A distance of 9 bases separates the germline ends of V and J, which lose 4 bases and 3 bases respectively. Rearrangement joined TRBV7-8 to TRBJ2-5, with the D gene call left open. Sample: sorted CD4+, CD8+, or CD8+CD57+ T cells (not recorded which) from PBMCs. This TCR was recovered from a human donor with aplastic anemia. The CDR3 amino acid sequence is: CASSSFREETQYF. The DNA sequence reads TGTGCCAGCAGCTCTTTCCGGGAAGAGACCCAGTACTTC.